The present entry profiles one T cell receptor beta chain with its context. In its sample, this clone was seen once. Which antigen it targets is not known. Base qualities are missing; no much larger clone stands one base away. This sample was included in a study of T cell responses to AZD1222 COVID-19 vaccine (dated by TCRdb to the early 2020s). Regarding the research as a whole: AZD1222 recipients whose second dose came at about 4 weeks and those whose second dose came at about 12 weeks were combined into one group, since spike-specific TCR depth and breadth did not differ between the two schedules. TCR sequencing covered some 240 trial participants: 200 to 220 given two doses of AZD1222 and about 26 given two doses of MenACWY control vaccine. Trial participants were enrolled by age into subgroups of 18-55, 56-69 and 70-plus years, and roughly 160, 29 and 62 TCR-sequenced participants, respectively, were included in these subgroups.

The CDR3 regions of human TCRbeta chains were analyzed by immunosequencing. The authors processed their data as follows. TCRs in the repertoires were matched against a reference library of SARS-CoV-2-specific TCRs that had been generated with the MIRA antigen-specificity platform. Breadth meant the fraction of unique TCRs that were SARS-CoV-2-associated, whereas depth meant the fraction of total T cells that were SARS-CoV-2-associated. Using the MIRA data, each spike-specific TCR was mapped to the spike region that the TCR reacts to and placed in a CD4 or CD8 class. Log10-transformed breadth and depth values were compared by one-way ANOVA with Sidak's multiple comparisons tests. TCRdb stores this immuneACCESS table with in-frame sequences only. Part of the clones is absent; in the studies checked, under half of the shortfall reflects unresolved V genes, and no reason is known for the rest. That table supplies the V and J calls and clone size; D and trimming were determined from the DNA. The sample contains 120,000 to 150,000 clones, roughly 90% of them found a single time. Of the sample, 1.4% is held by the ten largest clones.

Study-level results and caveats: Because no day 14 peak-response samples were available, repertoires were characterized only after the peak T cell response. Participants were mostly white British, with more females than males. The authors suggested clonal diversity may have been underestimated. Epitopes outside the regions mutated in the B.1.351 and B.1.1.7 variants were reportedly recognized by nearly half of the unique spike-specific TCRs. Conclusions about previously exposed vaccinees are limited because only 5 or 6 AZD1222 recipients were SARS-CoV-2 seropositive at baseline. The vaccine-associated CD4 TCRs covered the entire spike protein, and the dominant responses fell in regions 160-218 and 743-854. Spike-specific TCR breadth and depth rose significantly after two AZD1222 doses compared with day 0 and with MenACWY recipients. In the small 56-69-year group, the increase in depth fell short of significance, most likely because of low power.

V gives up 0 bases and J gives up 2 bases, and the segment between their germline ends measures 14 bases. Looking up the germline V gene (reference sequence) yields CDR1 GTSNPN and CDR2 SVGIG. The CDR3 runs 16 residues from the cysteine to the phenylalanine. Solely the CDR3 DNA is kept, with 48 bases framed from the first base. This specimen's time point label, interpreted: baseline before first vaccination. The vaccinee samples were drawn from two UK trials, COV001 and COV002, one of which was a single-blind randomized controlled phase 2/3 trial testing AZD1222 (ChAdOx1 nCoV-19) in healthy adults. For TCRbeta chain sequencing, PBMC samples from trial participants were taken at day 0 and at day 28 after the second dose.

The receptor's source is an adult in good health. The specimen was peripheral blood, collected on day 0 of AZD1222 vaccination. The sequence is built from TRBV30 and TRBJ1-5, with the D segment identity uncertain. The nucleotide sequence reads as follows: TGTGCCTGGAGTGTACAACGGCTTCTTGGCAATCAGCCCCAGCATTTT. It specifies CAWSVQRLLGNQPQHF. Where the CDR3 stops, the reference TRBV30 and TRBJ1-5 genes take over; the full variable domain is SQTIHQWPATLVQPVGSPLSLECTVEGTSNPNLYWYRQAAGRGLQLLFYSVGIGQISSEVPQNLSASRPQDRQFILSSKKLLLSDSGFYLCAWSVQRLLGNQPQHFGDGTRLSIL.